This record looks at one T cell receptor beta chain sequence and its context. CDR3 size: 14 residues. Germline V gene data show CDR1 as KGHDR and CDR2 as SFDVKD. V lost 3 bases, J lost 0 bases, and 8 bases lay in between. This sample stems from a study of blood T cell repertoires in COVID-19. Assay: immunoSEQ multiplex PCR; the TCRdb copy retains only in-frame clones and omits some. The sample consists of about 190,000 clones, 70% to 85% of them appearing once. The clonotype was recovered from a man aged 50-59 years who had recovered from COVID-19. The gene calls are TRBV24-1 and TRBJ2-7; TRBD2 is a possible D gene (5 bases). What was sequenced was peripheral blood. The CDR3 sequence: CATSDNGNSYEQYF. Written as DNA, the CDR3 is TGTGCCACCAGTGATAACGGGAACTCCTACGAGCAGTACTTC.